The 24 T cell receptor beta chains listed next were all sequenced from one sample in a study of regulatory T cells in long-lasting Graves disease. Time point given: newly diagnosed GD, antithyroid drugs for less than 3 months. Extracted RNA from PBMCs served as the source of the TCR library. The authors built TCR beta libraries using iRepertoire HTBI primers and Arm-PCR of CDR3 regions. In TCRdb, the multiplex PCR reads were re-called with MiXCR into one record per CDR3 protein. The sample includes around 480,000 distinct CDR3 sequences, 15% to 20% seen only once; the top ten take around a quarter. The same specimen was also included in a second study, on T cells in Graves' hyperthyroidism and ophthalmopathy.

Sequenced material: peripheral blood mononuclear cells (PBMCs), taken at new diagnosis, from a patient treated with antithyroid drugs. The origin of the receptors is a woman aged 35-60 years with Graves disease.

This clonotype has more than one count but fewer than ten. This CDR3 reads CASSSNRQLMNTEAFF. Written as DNA, the CDR3 is TGTGCCAGCAGTTCAAACAGGCAACTAATGAACACTGAAGCTTTCTTT. This chain links TRBV27 with TRBJ1-1; D might be TRBD1 (5 bases). Trimming took off 4 bases at V and 0 bases at J, with 15 bases between the two ends. The V gene's germline CDR1 is MNHEY and CDR2 SMNVEV (reference sequence). This CDR3 comprises 16 residues.

The rearrangement uses TRBV19 and TRBJ1-5; TRBD1 agrees at 9 bases. This CDR3 has 15 residues. From germline, CDR1 is LNHDA and CDR2 SQIVND (reference sequence). J was trimmed by 4 bases and V by 7 bases; bases with no gene match: 8. In DNA, the CDR3 is TGTGCCAGTACTCCGGGACAGGGCCTGAATCAGCCCCAGCATTTT. Translating it yields CASTPGQGLNQPQHF. Drawing the rest from reference TRBV19 and TRBJ1-5, the complete variable domain is DGGITQSPKYLFRKEGQNVTLSCEQNLNHDAMYWYRQDPGQGLRLIYYSQIVNDFQKGDIAEGYSVSREKKESFPLTVTSAQKNPTAFYLCASTPGQGLNQPQHFGDGTRLSIL.

The sample holds a few counts of this clonotype. This may arise from a read error, as a much more abundant clone is one base away. The CDR3 does not close with the conserved phenylalanine or tryptophan, likely indicating a read error. The chain recombines TRBV12-3 or TRBV12-4 with TRBJ1-5, with D unclear. The CDR3 is made up of 13 amino acids. The ends were cut back, 2 bases at V and 4 bases at J, with 6 bases in the middle. CDR3 sequence reads: CASSLTENQPQHS. CDR3 coding DNA: TGTGCCAGCAGTTTAACGGAAAATCAGCCCCAGCATTCT.

The chain links TRBV7-2 to TRBJ2-1; 10 bases fit TRBD2. Unmatched junction bases numbered 8, after V lost 5 bases and J lost 4 bases. This CDR3 region has 16 residues. The germline V gene encodes CDR1 SGHTA and CDR2 FQGNSA. The CDR3 DNA sequence: TGTGCCAGCAGCGCACGCGGGACTAGCGTATACAATGAGCAGTTCTTC. Its protein product is CASSARGTSVYNEQFF. The variable domain in full, with the rest retrieved from reference TRBV7-2 and TRBJ2-1, is GAGVSQSPSNKVTEKGKDVELRCDPISGHTALYWYRQSLGQGLEFLIYFQGNSAPDKSGLPSDRFSAERTGGSVSTLTIQRTQQEDSAVYLCASSARGTSVYNEQFFGPGTRLTVL.

This clonotype has just a few counts. The chain employs TRBV12-3 or TRBV12-4 and TRBJ2-1; D may be TRBD2 (6 bases). The CDR3 runs 15 residues. The germline V and J ends were trimmed by 3 bases and 4 bases, with 13 bases remaining between them. CDR3 amino acids: CASSFGGATYNEQFF. The CDR3 coding sequence is TGTGCCAGCAGTTTCGGCGGGGCCACTTACAATGAGCAGTTCTTC.

This rearrangement joins TRBV12-5 to TRBJ1-5; 9 bases agree with TRBD1. The V segment lost 5 bases and the J segment 16 bases; nucleotides outside the gene matches: 6. The length of the CDR3 is 11 residues. Germline CDR1 reads LGHNT; CDR2 reads FRNRAP. The CDR3 DNA follows: TGTGCTAGTGGTACTACAGGGGGCCAACATTTT. It yields the protein CASGTTGGQHF.

This clonotype was counted at least ten times. The chain links TRBV20-1 to TRBJ2-3; 8 positions match TRBD2. CDR1 is DFQATT, CDR2 SNEGSKA, per germline (reference sequence). V shed 0 bases, J shed 5 bases, and the junction held 4 bases outside the gene matches. This CDR3 comprises 14 residues. CDR3 in DNA: TGCAGTGCTAGAGACGGGGGGGCAGTAGATACGCAGTATTTT. It is translated as CSARDGGAVDTQYF.

Worth noting for this clonotype: A much larger clone sits a single nucleotide away, making a read error possible. V usage is TRBV6-5 and J usage is TRBJ1-3; no firm D call. Germline assignment: CDR1 MNHEY and CDR2 SVGAGI. The CDR3 has 14 residues. The CDR3 sequence is CTSSYGESGNTIYF. DNA for the CDR3: TGTACCAGCAGTTACGGCGAATCTGGAAACACCATATATTTT.

The J gene is TRBJ2-2, the V gene TRBV12-5, with D possibly TRBD2 on 7 matching bases. Trimming left V 6 bases short and J 6 bases short, with 11 bases between. The germline gives CDR1 LGHNT, CDR2 FRNRAP. The length of the CDR3 is 13 residues. CDR3 DNA: TGTGCTAGTGGCTCCGGGGGGCCCGGGGAGCTGTTTTTT. It specifies CASGSGGPGELFF.

This clonotype has a handful of counts. This rearrangement joins TRBV18 to TRBJ1-5; a weak D match, TRBD1 (5 bases). Trimming took 2 bases from V and 3 from J, leaving 17 bases between them. The CDR3 has 17 amino acids. CDR1 is KGHSH, CDR2 LQKENI, per germline. The chain's CDR3 is CASSPEQRTNLNQPQHF. The CDR3 DNA follows: TGTGCCAGCTCACCAGAACAGCGGACAAATCTCAATCAGCCCCAGCATTTT.

This clonotype was seen repeatedly, ten times or more. This chain uses TRBV6-1 with TRBJ2-5, with 8 bases that match TRBD2. Germline V gene data show CDR1 as MNHNS and CDR2 as SASEGT. Trimming took 7 bases from V and 0 from J; bases not matched to a gene: 7. CDR3 size: 15 residues. CDR3 loop: CASTSRGAHQETQYF. The CDR3, as DNA: TGTGCCAGCACGTCGCGGGGGGCCCACCAAGAGACCCAGTACTTC.

The chain joins TRBV4-1 to TRBJ2-2, with TRBD1 as a possible D gene (6 bases). The CDR3 runs 15 residues. V lost 4 bases, J lost 2 bases, and 11 bases lay in between. Germline V gene lookup returns CDR1 MGHRA and CDR2 YSYEKL. CDR3 protein: CASSPGRGNTGELFF. CDR3 coding DNA: TGCGCCAGCAGCCCCGGCAGGGGTAACACCGGGGAGCTGTTTTTT.

The table lists this clonotype with a few counts. This sequence joins TRBV30 and TRBJ1-4; perhaps TRBD1 as D (6 bases). This CDR3 spans 12 amino acids. Germline V CDR1 and CDR2: GTSNPN, SVGIG (reference sequence). V dropped 3 bases and J dropped 8 bases, with 10 bases sitting between them. CDR3 nucleotide sequence: TGTGCCTGGAGCACAACAGGGGAAAAACTGTTTTTT. It codes for CAWSTTGEKLFF.

Worth noting for this clonotype: A much larger clone differs from this one at a single base, so this may be a read error. The chain has TRBV5-5 and TRBJ1-5; D not resolved. From germline, CDR1 is SGHKS and CDR2 YYEKEE (reference sequence). The CDR3 is 15 residues long. The CDR3 reads CASSLDTNSNQPPHF. Here the CDR3 DNA reads TGTGCCAGCAGCTTGGACACAAATAGCAATCAGCCCCCGCATTTT.

This clonotype was detected ten times or more. The rearrangement joins TRBV12-3 or TRBV12-4 to TRBJ2-5; 7 bases are a match to TRBD2. J lost 1 base, V lost 6 bases, and 26 bases had no gene match. CDR3 length equals 21 residues. The DNA of the CDR3 is TGTGCCAGCAGCCAAAATCTTCCCGCGGGGGAGCCCCAGTACATCCAAGAGACCCAGTACTTC. It codes for CASSQNLPAGEPQYIQETQYF.

The chain couples TRBV29-1 to TRBJ1-5, with 7 bases that match TRBD1. The V segment lost 5 bases and the J segment 2 bases; nucleotides outside the gene matches: 3. This CDR3 is built from 13 residues. Germline assignment: CDR1 SQVTM and CDR2 ANQGSEA. The CDR3 DNA reads TGCAGCGTTTCAGGGGGGGGCAATCAGCCCCAGCATTTT. It is translated as CSVSGGGNQPQHF.

The V gene is TRBV20-1, the J gene TRBJ1-3; 7 bases are shared with TRBD1. The CDR3 consists of 15 residues. Unmatched junction bases numbered 7, after V lost 3 bases and J lost 2 bases. CDR1 and CDR2 (germline): DFQATT, SNEGSKA (reference sequence). The CDR3 region is CSARSKGATGNTIYF. In nucleotides, the CDR3 is TGCAGTGCTAGGTCAAAGGGGGCTACTGGAAACACCATATATTTT.

This clonotype came up many times. The chain combines TRBV28 with TRBJ2-1; 8 positions agree with TRBD1. The germline CDR1 and CDR2 sequences are MDHEN and SYDVKM. The length of the CDR3 is 13 residues. J lost 9 bases, V lost 8 bases, and 9 bases had no gene match. CDR3 amino acids: CASGQGYGGEQFF. CDR3 DNA sequence: TGTGCCAGCGGACAGGGCTATGGCGGTGAGCAGTTCTTC.

The sample holds a few counts of this clonotype. The rearrangement links TRBV30 to TRBJ2-1; D may be TRBD2 (6 bases). V was clipped by 3 bases and J by 5 bases, with 17 bases between them. In germline, CDR1 is GTSNPN, CDR2 SVGIG (reference sequence). This CDR3 is built from 15 residues. CDR3 sequence (DNA): TGTGCCTGGAGGTACCGGGACTTCAAGGACAATGAGCAGTTCTTC. Protein sequence: CAWRYRDFKDNEQFF.

The gene calls are TRBV12-3 or TRBV12-4 and TRBJ1-6; 8 bases are shared with TRBD1. With V trimmed by 6 bases and J by 8 bases, 12 bases remained unmatched. The CDR3 spans 16 residues. The DNA of the CDR3 is TGTGCCAGCAGGACAGGGGCAGGCCTGCTCCATTCACCCCTCCACTTT. It encodes CASRTGAGLLHSPLHF.

Notes on this clonotype: A read error may be the cause here, since a much bigger clone is one base away. The gene calls are TRBV12-3 or TRBV12-4 and TRBJ1-2, with a tentative D call TRBD1 (5 bases). The length of the CDR3 is 15 residues. V was clipped by 5 bases and J by 1 base, with 14 bases between them. This chain's CDR3 is CASSESRQLNYGYTF. As DNA, the CDR3 is TGTGCCAGCAGTGAGTCACGACAGCTTAACTATGGCTACACCTTC.

This clonotype was recorded a few times. V usage is TRBV7-2 and J usage is TRBJ2-7; D uncertain. The CDR3 covers 14 residues. V dropped 5 bases and J dropped 5 bases, with 16 bases sitting between them. Germline lookup yields CDR1 SGHTA and CDR2 FQGNSA. The CDR3 coding sequence is TGTGCCAGCAGCCCTTCATCTAGAGTGGACGAGCAGTACGTC. Translated, it gives CASSPSSRVDEQYV.

The chain employs TRBV7-9 and TRBJ2-7; D possibly corresponds to TRBD1 (6 bases). Germline V CDR1 and CDR2: SEHNR, FQNEAQ (reference sequence). This CDR3 spans 14 amino acids. Between the trimmed V and J ends, which lost 5 bases and 0 bases, there was a span of 11 bases. In DNA form, the CDR3 reads TGTGCCAGCAGCCATCGGGACATCTCCTACGAGCAGTACTTC. Translating it yields CASSHRDISYEQYF.

Turning to this clonotype: A far larger clone is one base from this, pointing to a likely read error. This chain links TRBV7-9 with TRBJ2-4, with 9 bases matching TRBD1. V dropped 7 bases and J dropped 13; count of bases not matched to a gene: 23. CDR3 length: 17 residues. Looked up from germline, CDR1 is SEHNR and CDR2 is FQNEAQ (reference sequence). The CDR3, as DNA: TGTGCCAGCACCGAACTCCACAGACAGGGGGTTGACGATGAGCAGTACTTC. This codes for CASTELHRQGVDDEQYF.